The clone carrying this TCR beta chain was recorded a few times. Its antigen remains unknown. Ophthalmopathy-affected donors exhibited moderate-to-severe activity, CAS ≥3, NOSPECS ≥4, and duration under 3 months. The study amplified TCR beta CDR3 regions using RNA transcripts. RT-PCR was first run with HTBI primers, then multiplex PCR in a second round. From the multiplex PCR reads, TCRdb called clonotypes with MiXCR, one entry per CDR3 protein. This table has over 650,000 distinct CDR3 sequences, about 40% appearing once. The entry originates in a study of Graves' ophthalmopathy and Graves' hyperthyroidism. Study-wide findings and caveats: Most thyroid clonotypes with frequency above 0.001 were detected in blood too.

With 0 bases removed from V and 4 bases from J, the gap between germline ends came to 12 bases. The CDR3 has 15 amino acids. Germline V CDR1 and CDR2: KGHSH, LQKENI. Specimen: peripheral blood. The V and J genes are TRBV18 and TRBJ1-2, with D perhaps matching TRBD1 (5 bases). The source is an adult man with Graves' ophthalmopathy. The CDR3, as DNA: TGTGCCAGCTCACCACCGAGAGACAGACCCTATGGCTACACCTTC. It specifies CASSPPRDRPYGYTF. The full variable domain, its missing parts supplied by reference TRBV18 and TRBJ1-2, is NAGVMQNPRHLVRRRGQEARLRCSPMKGHSHVYWYRQLPEEGLKFMVYLQKENIIDESGMPKERFSAEFPKEGPSILRIQQVVRGDSAAYFCASSPPRDRPYGYTFGSGTRLTVV.